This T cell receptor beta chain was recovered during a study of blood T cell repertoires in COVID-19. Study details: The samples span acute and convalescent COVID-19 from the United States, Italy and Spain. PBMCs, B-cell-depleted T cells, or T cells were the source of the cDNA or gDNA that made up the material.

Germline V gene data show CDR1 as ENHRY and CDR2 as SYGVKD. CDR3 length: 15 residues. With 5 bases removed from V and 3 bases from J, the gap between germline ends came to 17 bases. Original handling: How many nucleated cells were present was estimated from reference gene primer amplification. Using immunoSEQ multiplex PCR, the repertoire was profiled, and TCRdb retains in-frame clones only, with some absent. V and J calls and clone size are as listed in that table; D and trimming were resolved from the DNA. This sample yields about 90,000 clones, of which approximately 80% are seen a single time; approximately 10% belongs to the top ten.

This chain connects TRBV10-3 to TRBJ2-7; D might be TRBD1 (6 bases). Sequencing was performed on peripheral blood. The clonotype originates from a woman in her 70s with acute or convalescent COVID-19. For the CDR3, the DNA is TGTGCCATCAGTTACTCCGACAGGCCAAACTACGAGCAGTACTTC. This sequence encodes CAISYSDRPNYEQYF.